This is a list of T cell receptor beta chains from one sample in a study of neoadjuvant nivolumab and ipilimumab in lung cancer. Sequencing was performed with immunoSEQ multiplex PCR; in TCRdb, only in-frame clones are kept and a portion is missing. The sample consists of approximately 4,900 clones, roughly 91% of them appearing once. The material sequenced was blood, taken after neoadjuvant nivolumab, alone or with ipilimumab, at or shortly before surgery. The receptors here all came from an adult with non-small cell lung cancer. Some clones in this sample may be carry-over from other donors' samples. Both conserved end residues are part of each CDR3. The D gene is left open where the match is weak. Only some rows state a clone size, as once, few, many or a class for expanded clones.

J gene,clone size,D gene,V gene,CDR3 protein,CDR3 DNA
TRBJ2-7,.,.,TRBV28,CASRSPSERPYF,TGTGCCAGCAGGTCCCCGTCCGAACGCCCGTACTTC
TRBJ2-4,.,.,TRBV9,CASSPPGAKNIQYF,TGTGCCAGCAGCCCCCCGGGAGCCAAAAACATTCAGTACTTC
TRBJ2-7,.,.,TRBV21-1,CASRRTGTFSEQYF,TGTGCCAGCAGGCGAACAGGGACCTTTTCCGAGCAGTACTTC
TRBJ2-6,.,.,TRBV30,CAWDSPGANVLTF,TGTGCCTGGGACAGCCCTGGGGCCAACGTCCTGACTTTC
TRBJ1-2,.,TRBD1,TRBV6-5,CASHKDRGHGYTF,TGTGCCAGCCACAAAGACAGGGGGCATGGCTACACCTTC
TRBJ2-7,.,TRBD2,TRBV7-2,CASSTLLAGEGEQYF,TGTGCCAGCAGCACCCTACTAGCGGGAGAAGGCGAGCAGTACTTC
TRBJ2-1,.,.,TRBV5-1,CASSLPGSSYNEQFF,TGCGCCAGCAGCTTGCCCGGGAGCTCCTACAATGAGCAGTTCTTC
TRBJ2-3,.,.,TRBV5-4,CASRVGGASTDTQYF,TGTGCCAGCAGGGTGGGCGGAGCTAGCACAGATACGCAGTATTTT
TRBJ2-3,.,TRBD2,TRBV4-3,CASSQDASGYFDTQYF,TGCGCCAGCAGCCAAGATGCTAGCGGGTATTTCGATACGCAGTATTTT
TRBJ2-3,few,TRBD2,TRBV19,CATGLAGRGDTQYF,TGTGCCACCGGACTAGCGGGGCGGGGAGATACGCAGTATTTT
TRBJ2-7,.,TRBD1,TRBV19,CASSRGQGAREQYF,TGTGCCAGTAGTAGAGGACAGGGGGCGCGTGAGCAGTACTTC
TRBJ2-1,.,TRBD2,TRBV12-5,CASGGLTSGRTYNEQFF,TGTGCTAGTGGGGGACTAACTAGCGGGCGAACCTACAATGAGCAGTTCTTC
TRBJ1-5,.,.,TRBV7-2,CASSLMPDGNQPQHF,TGTGCCAGCAGCTTAATGCCAGATGGAAATCAGCCCCAGCATTTT
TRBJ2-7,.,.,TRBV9,CASSPRAEGVYEQYF,TGTGCCAGCAGCCCCCGAGCGGAGGGGGTCTACGAGCAGTACTTC
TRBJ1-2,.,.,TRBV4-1,CASSQTGWQGYTF,TGCGCCAGCAGCCAAACAGGGTGGCAAGGCTACACCTTC
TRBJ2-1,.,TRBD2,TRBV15,CATSRVRTRSYNEQFF,TGTGCCACCAGCAGAGTGAGGACTAGGAGTTACAATGAGCAGTTCTTC